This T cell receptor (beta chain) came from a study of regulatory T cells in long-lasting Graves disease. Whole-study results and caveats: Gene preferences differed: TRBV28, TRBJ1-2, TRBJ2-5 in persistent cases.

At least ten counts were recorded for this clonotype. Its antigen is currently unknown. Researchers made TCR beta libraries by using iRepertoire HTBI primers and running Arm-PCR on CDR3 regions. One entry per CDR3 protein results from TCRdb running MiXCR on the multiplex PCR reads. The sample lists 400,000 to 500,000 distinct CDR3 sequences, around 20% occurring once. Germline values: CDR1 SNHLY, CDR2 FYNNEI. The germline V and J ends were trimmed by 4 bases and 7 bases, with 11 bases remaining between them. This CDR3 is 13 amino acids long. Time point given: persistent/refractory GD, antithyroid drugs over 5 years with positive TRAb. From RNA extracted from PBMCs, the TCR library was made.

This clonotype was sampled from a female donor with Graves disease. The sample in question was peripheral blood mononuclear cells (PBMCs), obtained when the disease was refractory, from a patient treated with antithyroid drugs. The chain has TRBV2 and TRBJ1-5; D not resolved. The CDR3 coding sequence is TGTGCCAGCAGTGGATATAGGGAACAGCCCCAGCATTTT. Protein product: CASSGYREQPQHF.